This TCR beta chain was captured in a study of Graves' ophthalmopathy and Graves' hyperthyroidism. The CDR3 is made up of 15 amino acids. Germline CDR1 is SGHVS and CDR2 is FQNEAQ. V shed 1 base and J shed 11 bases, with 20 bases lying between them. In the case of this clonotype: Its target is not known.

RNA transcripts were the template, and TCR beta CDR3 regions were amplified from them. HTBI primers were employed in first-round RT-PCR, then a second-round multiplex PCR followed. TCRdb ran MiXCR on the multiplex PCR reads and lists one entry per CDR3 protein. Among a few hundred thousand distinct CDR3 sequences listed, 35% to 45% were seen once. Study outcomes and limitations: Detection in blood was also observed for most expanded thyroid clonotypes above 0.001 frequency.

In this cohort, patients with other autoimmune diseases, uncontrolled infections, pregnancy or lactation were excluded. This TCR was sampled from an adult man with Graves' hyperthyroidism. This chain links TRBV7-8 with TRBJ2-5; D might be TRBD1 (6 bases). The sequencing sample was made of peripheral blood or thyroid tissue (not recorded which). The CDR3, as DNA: TGTGCCAGCAGCTTAGGCAGGGGACAATACAATGAGCAGTACTTC. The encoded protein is CASSLGRGQYNEQYF. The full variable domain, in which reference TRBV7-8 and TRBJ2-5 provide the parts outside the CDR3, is GAGVSQSPRYKVAKRGQDVALRCDPISGHVSLFWYQQALGQGPEFLTYFQNEAQLDKSGLPSDRFFAERPEGSVSTLKIQRTQQEDSAVYLCASSLGRGQYNEQYFGPGTRLLVL.